A single sample is the source of the 30 T cell receptor beta chains below, sequenced in a study of T cell repertoires in cytomegalovirus infection. TCRdb reanalysed the reads using MiXCR and keeps one entry per CDR3 protein. The sample has approximately 730,000 distinct CDR3 sequences, about 28% seen once. Their antigens are not known. The sample in question was cultured CD8+ T cells from PBMCs, obtained from culture after CMV antigen stimulation. Source of these receptors: a human donor in good health (CMV status not recorded). Some clones in this sample may be carry-over from other donors' samples.

The rearrangement uses TRBV5-8 and TRBJ2-7, with 10 bases that match TRBD1. The CDR3 totals 15 residues. CDR1 is SGHTS, CDR2 YDEGEE, per germline. Germline trimming cut 3 bases from V and 3 bases from J; bases unmatched to any gene: 6. The CDR3 is CASSSFGTGDYEQYF. The CDR3, as DNA: TGTGCCAGCAGCTCTTTCGGGACAGGGGACTACGAGCAGTACTTC. The full variable domain, its missing parts supplied by reference TRBV5-8 and TRBJ2-7, is EAGVTQSPTHLIKTRGQQATLRCSPISGHTSVYWYQQALGLGLQFLLWYDEGEERNRGNFPPRFSGRQFPNYSSELNVNALELEDSALYLCASSSFGTGDYEQYFGPGTRLTVT.

This chain joins TRBV18 and TRBJ2-5; tentative D call: TRBD2 (5 bases). The CDR3 covers 15 residues. V was clipped by 6 bases and J by 6 bases, with 20 bases between them. CDR1 and CDR2 (germline): KGHSH, LQKENI. This CDR3 reads CASSSTNSAGKTQYF. The CDR3 DNA sequence: TGTGCCAGCTCCTCAACGAACTCCGCGGGTAAGACCCAGTACTTC.

The gene calls are TRBV27 and TRBJ1-1, with TRBD1 matching 7 bases. The CDR3 is 15 amino acids. Germline V gene lookup returns CDR1 MNHEY and CDR2 SMNVEV (reference sequence). The V gene end was trimmed by 0 bases and the J gene end by 5 bases; junction bases not matched to a gene: 6. The CDR3 reads CASSLSQTGLTEAFF. CDR3 sequence (DNA): TGTGCCAGCAGTTTATCCCAGACAGGGCTTACTGAAGCTTTCTTT.

This clonotype was seen at least ten times. The chain recombines TRBV29-1 with TRBJ1-2; TRBD1 matches 9 bases. V was clipped by 7 bases and J by 4 bases; unmatched bases: 4. The germline V gene encodes CDR1 SQVTM and CDR2 ANQGSEA. This CDR3 spans 12 amino acids. The DNA for the CDR3 is TGCAGCGACCTGGGACAGGGCTATGGCTACACCTTC. This translates into CSDLGQGYGYTF.

Only a few counts were recorded for this clonotype. The V and J genes are TRBV7-8 and TRBJ1-4, with a weak D call TRBD1 (6 bases). The CDR3 contains 13 residues. The germline V gene encodes CDR1 SGHVS and CDR2 FQNEAQ. V was pared by 6 bases and J by 6 bases, with 11 bases between. CDR3 DNA sequence: TGTGCCAGCAGGGGTGGGACACATGAAAAACTGTTTTTT. This codes for CASRGGTHEKLFF.

In the case of this clonotype: A read error may produce the germline difference seen at one junction end. J is TRBJ2-7 and V is TRBV7-7; D perhaps matches TRBD1 (6 bases). CDR3 length equals 13 residues. The germline V gene has CDR1 SSHAT and CDR2 FNYEAQ (reference sequence). This CDR3 is CASSPGDTLEQYF. As DNA, the CDR3 is TGTGCTAGCAGCCCCGGGGACACCCTCGAGCAGTACTTC.

J is TRBJ2-5 and V is TRBV19, with D maybe TRBD1 (6 bases). Germline CDR1 reads LNHDA; CDR2 reads SQIVND (reference sequence). Trimming took 6 bases from V and 3 from J, leaving 17 bases between them. The CDR3 sequence is 15 residues long. The chain's CDR3 is CASSPRQEVKETQYF. The CDR3 nucleotides read TGTGCCAGTAGCCCCCGACAGGAGGTGAAAGAGACCCAGTACTTC.

This clonotype has at least ten counts. This chain connects TRBV20-1 to TRBJ1-5, with a weak D call TRBD1 (6 bases). In germline, CDR1 is DFQATT, CDR2 SNEGSKA (reference sequence). CDR3 size: 17 residues. V gave up 0 bases and J gave up 0 bases, with 15 bases separating them. This chain's CDR3 is CSARDKRGTDSNQPQHF. CDR3 coding DNA: TGCAGTGCTAGAGACAAAAGGGGGACGGATAGCAATCAGCCCCAGCATTTT.

This clonotype was recorded at least ten times. This sequence joins TRBV7-6 and TRBJ2-7; a possible D gene is TRBD2 (5 bases). The CDR3 is 15 amino acids. Trimming took off 2 bases at V and 5 bases at J, with 16 bases between the two ends. Germline V lookup: CDR1 SGHVS, CDR2 FNYEAQ. DNA of the CDR3: TGTGCCAGCAGCTTAAGAGGAGGTTCGGGCGACGAGCAGTACTTC. Encoded protein: CASSLRGGSGDEQYF.

This clonotype appeared a few times. The chain is built from TRBV24-1 and TRBJ2-2; no definite D call. Germline V gives CDR1 KGHDR, CDR2 SFDVKD. The CDR3 contains 13 residues. Trimming left V 4 bases short and J 5 bases short, with 7 bases between. The CDR3 DNA follows: TGTGCCACCAGTGACATGGATACCGGGGAGCTGTTTTTT. Amino acids: CATSDMDTGELFF.

The chain carries TRBV20-1 and TRBJ2-2, with a tentative D call TRBD1 (5 bases). The CDR3 is 14 amino acids. Looked up from germline, CDR1 is DFQATT and CDR2 is SNEGSKA (reference sequence). V gave up 3 bases and J gave up 5 bases, with 13 bases separating them. Here the CDR3 reads CSASSPDTTGELFF. The CDR3 nucleotides read TGCAGTGCTAGTTCCCCGGACACTACCGGGGAGCTGTTTTTT.

The rearrangement uses TRBV7-9 and TRBJ2-7; the match to TRBD1 covers 8 bases. The J segment lost 3 bases and the V segment lost 5 bases, leaving 6 bases of the junction unmatched. The CDR3 runs to 14 residues. Germline lookup yields CDR1 SEHNR and CDR2 FQNEAQ (reference sequence). CDR3 DNA sequence: TGTGCCAGCAGCACAACGGGACAGGACTACGAGCAGTACTTC. Translating gives CASSTTGQDYEQYF.

In this sample, this clonotype turned up many times. This chain joins TRBV7-8 and TRBJ2-3, with TRBD1 identical over 9 bases. The trim removed 10 bases at V and 3 bases at J, leaving 11 bases unmatched. This CDR3 has 15 amino acids. The germline V gene encodes CDR1 SGHVS and CDR2 FQNEAQ. CDR3 DNA sequence: TGTGCCACCCAGCCTTGGGACAGGGCAACAGATACGCAGTATTTT. Protein sequence: CATQPWDRATDTQYF. Combining the CDR3 with reference TRBV7-8 and TRBJ2-3 gives the whole variable domain GAGVSQSPRYKVAKRGQDVALRCDPISGHVSLFWYQQALGQGPEFLTYFQNEAQLDKSGLPSDRFFAERPEGSVSTLKIQRTQQEDSAVYLCATQPWDRATDTQYFGPGTRLTVL.

This clonotype was counted a few times. The gene calls are TRBV29-1 and TRBJ1-1, with D possibly TRBD1 on 5 matching bases. V gave up 4 bases and J gave up 5 bases, with 17 bases separating them. The CDR3 is 14 residues long. Germline V gene lookup returns CDR1 SQVTM and CDR2 ANQGSEA. CDR3 sequence: CSVADGMGGTEAFF. The CDR3 DNA reads TGCAGCGTTGCTGACGGGATGGGGGGAACTGAAGCTTTCTTT.

The J gene is TRBJ1-4, the V gene TRBV4-3; D unclear. Germline CDR1 reads LGHNA; CDR2 reads YSLEER. CDR3 length: 15 amino acids. V gave up 0 bases and J gave up 4 bases, with 9 bases separating them. The CDR3 nucleotides read TGCGCCAGCAGCCAAGATGGCTACAGTAATGAAAAACTGTTTTTT. This codes for CASSQDGYSNEKLFF.

This chain connects TRBV6-6 to TRBJ2-6; D assignment may be TRBD1 or TRBD2 (5 bases each). This CDR3 comprises 16 residues. Per the germline V gene, CDR1 is MNHNY and CDR2 is SVGAGI (reference sequence). V shed 0 bases and J shed 2 bases, with 8 bases lying between them. CDR3 in DNA: TGTGCCAGCAGTTACTCAGAGGGGCCTGGGGCCAACGTCCTGACTTTC. Protein sequence: CASSYSEGPGANVLTF.

This clonotype has a handful of counts. Here the CDR3 reads CASSGDDEKLFF. CDR3 nucleotides: TGTGCCAGTTCGGGGGACGATGAAAAACTGTTTTTT. V is TRBV19 and J is TRBJ1-4; the D gene is possibly TRBD1 (5 bases). Germline loops: CDR1 LNHDA, CDR2 SQIVND (reference sequence). CDR3 length: 12 residues. Trimming stripped 8 bases from V and 6 bases from J, with 10 bases between. The whole variable domain, remainder taken from reference TRBV19 and TRBJ1-4, is DGGITQSPKYLFRKEGQNVTLSCEQNLNHDAMYWYRQDPGQGLRLIYYSQIVNDFQKGDIAEGYSVSREKKESFPLTVTSAQKNPTAFYLCASSGDDEKLFFGSGTQLSVL.

This clonotype was detected only a few times. The V gene is TRBV12-3 or TRBV12-4, the J gene TRBJ2-2; D gene unclear. The CDR3 contains 15 residues. V gave up 2 bases and J gave up 3 bases, with 10 bases separating them. The CDR3 coding sequence is TGTGCCAGCAGTTTACTGGTTCGCGACACCGGGGAGCTGTTTTTT. The encoded protein is CASSLLVRDTGELFF.

V usage is TRBV7-3 and J usage is TRBJ1-5; D is unclear. Germline V CDR1 and CDR2: SGHTA, FQGTGA. This CDR3 has 15 amino acids. V lost 3 bases to trimming and J lost 6 bases, with 15 bases between them. The CDR3 reads CASSFAGERVQPQHF. The CDR3 region has the DNA TGTGCCAGCAGCTTTGCAGGAGAACGGGTTCAGCCCCAGCATTTT.

The rearrangement links TRBV5-4 to TRBJ2-2; D is perhaps TRBD2 (5 bases). There are 15 residues in the CDR3. Germline-derived CDR1 and CDR2 are SGHNT and YYREEE (reference sequence). V was trimmed by 0 bases and J by 6 bases, leaving 12 bases between them. Written as DNA, the CDR3 is TGTGCCAGCAGCTTGGATCCCGGGGTAGCCGGGGAGCTGTTTTTT. Translation: CASSLDPGVAGELFF.

The V call is TRBV6-5, the J call TRBJ2-7; D remains unclear. Trimming removed 0 bases from V and 7 bases from J, with 19 bases in between. The CDR3 covers 16 residues. CDR1 MNHEY and CDR2 SVGAGI come from the germline V gene. DNA of the CDR3: TGTGCCAGCAGTTACTCTGATGCAAATCCTACGATTGAGCAGTACTTC. It translates to CASSYSDANPTIEQYF.

This clonotype has more than one count but fewer than ten. J is TRBJ2-3 and V is TRBV28; D is uncertain. The CDR3 has 15 residues. Germline CDR1 and CDR2: MDHEN and SYDVKM. Trimming took 7 bases from V and 1 from J, leaving 15 bases between them. CDR3 DNA: TGTGCCAGCACCCTTGGGTGGTTAGGCACAGATACGCAGTATTTT. Amino acid sequence: CASTLGWLGTDTQYF.

The V and J genes are TRBV13 and TRBJ1-1; 7 nucleotides align to TRBD1. This CDR3 region has 16 residues. J was trimmed by 4 bases and V by 5 bases; bases with no gene match: 13. Germline V gene data show CDR1 as PRHDT and CDR2 as FYEKMQ (reference sequence). As DNA, the CDR3 is TGTGCCAGCAGCCTTCGACAGGGTGATCTTAGCACTGAAGCTTTCTTT. Protein sequence: CASSLRQGDLSTEAFF.

The chain links TRBV25-1 to TRBJ2-5; tentative D call: TRBD1 (5 bases). This CDR3 is built from 14 residues. V lost 8 bases, J lost 1 base, and 14 bases lay in between. Germline V gives CDR1 MGHDK, CDR2 SYGVNS. CDR3 sequence (DNA): TGTGCCAGCGATTACCGCCAGGGCCAAGAGACCCAGTACTTC. It is translated as CASDYRQGQETQYF. Filled out from reference TRBV25-1 and TRBJ2-5, the complete variable domain reads EADIYQTPRYLVIGTGKKITLECSQTMGHDKMYWYQQDPGMELHLIHYSYGVNSTEKGDLSSESTVSRIRTEHFPLTLESARPSHTSQYLCASDYRQGQETQYFGPGTRLLVL.

This clonotype was picked up a small number of times. The chain links TRBV7-3 to TRBJ2-1, with 11 bases identical to TRBD2. This CDR3 has 15 residues. V was pared by 0 bases and J by 6 bases, with 1 base of the junction left unmatched. Germline V lookup: CDR1 SGHTA, CDR2 FQGTGA. DNA of the CDR3: TGTGCCAGCAGCTTAACACTAGCGGGGGCCAATGAGCAGTTCTTC. Translated, it gives CASSLTLAGANEQFF.

This clonotype came up a few times. CDR3 sequence: CASSPNVDEQYF. DNA for the CDR3: TGTGCCAGCAGCCCCAACGTGGACGAGCAGTACTTC. V and J are TRBV6-5 and TRBJ2-7, with D hard to call. This CDR3 has 12 amino acids. Trimming stripped 6 bases from V and 5 bases from J, with 11 bases between. CDR1 is MNHEY and CDR2 is SVGAGI in the germline V gene.

The chain uses TRBV27 and TRBJ2-3; 11 bases map to TRBD1. CDR3 length: 15 amino acids. Losses at the gene ends were 5 bases for V and 6 bases for J; bases not matched to a gene: 7. CDR1 and CDR2 from the germline V gene are MNHEY and SMNVEV (reference sequence). CDR3 in DNA: TGTGCCAGCAGTCTTGGGACAGGGGGATGGGATACGCAGTATTTT. This sequence encodes CASSLGTGGWDTQYF.

The table lists this clonotype with many counts. This chain links TRBV7-6 with TRBJ1-1, with 8 bases aligning to TRBD1. The trim removed 3 bases at V and 7 bases at J, leaving 4 bases unmatched. The CDR3 loop spans 13 amino acids. Germline CDR1 and CDR2: SGHVS and FNYEAQ. CDR3 region: CASSFDRGGEAFF. The CDR3 DNA follows: TGTGCCAGCAGCTTTGACAGGGGAGGTGAAGCTTTCTTT.

This clonotype was counted a few times. The rearrangement uses TRBV27 and TRBJ1-4; D call uncertain. Trimming pared 4 bases from V and 11 bases from J, leaving 11 bases between. CDR1 and CDR2 from the germline V gene are MNHEY and SMNVEV (reference sequence). The CDR3 loop spans 12 amino acids. The CDR3 is CASSSLRDKLFF. CDR3 DNA sequence: TGTGCCAGCAGTTCCCTCAGAGATAAACTGTTTTTT.

This clonotype was detected many times. The genes are TRBV7-2 and TRBJ2-5; 9 bases map to TRBD2. The CDR3 spans 18 residues. CDR1 and CDR2 from the germline V gene are SGHTA and FQGNSA. With 3 bases clipped from V and 2 bases from J, the junction kept 13 bases outside the gene matches. The CDR3 DNA sequence: TGTGCCAGCAGCTTCGGTTCCGGTGGGCGGGGGGGACAAGAGACCCAGTACTTC. Translated: CASSFGSGGRGGQETQYF. Together with reference TRBV7-2 and TRBJ2-5, the CDR3 gives the full variable domain: GAGVSQSPSNKVTEKGKDVELRCDPISGHTALYWYRQSLGQGLEFLIYFQGNSAPDKSGLPSDRFSAERTGGSVSTLTIQRTQQEDSAVYLCASSFGSGGRGGQETQYFGPGTRLLVL.